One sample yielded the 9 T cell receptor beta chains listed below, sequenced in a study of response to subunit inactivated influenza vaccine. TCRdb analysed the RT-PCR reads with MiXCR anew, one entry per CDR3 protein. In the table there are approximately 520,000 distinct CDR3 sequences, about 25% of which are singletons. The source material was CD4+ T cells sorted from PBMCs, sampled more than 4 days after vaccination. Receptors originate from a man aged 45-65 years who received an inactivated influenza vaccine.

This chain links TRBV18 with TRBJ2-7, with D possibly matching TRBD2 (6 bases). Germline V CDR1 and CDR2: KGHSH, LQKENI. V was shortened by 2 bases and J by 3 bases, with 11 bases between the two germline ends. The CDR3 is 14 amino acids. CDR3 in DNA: TGTGCCAGCTCACCATCCGGGAGCTTCTACGAGCAGTACTTC. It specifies CASSPSGSFYEQYF. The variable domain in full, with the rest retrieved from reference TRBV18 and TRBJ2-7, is NAGVMQNPRHLVRRRGQEARLRCSPMKGHSHVYWYRQLPEEGLKFMVYLQKENIIDESGMPKERFSAEFPKEGPSILRIQQVVRGDSAAYFCASSPSGSFYEQYFGPGTRLTVT.

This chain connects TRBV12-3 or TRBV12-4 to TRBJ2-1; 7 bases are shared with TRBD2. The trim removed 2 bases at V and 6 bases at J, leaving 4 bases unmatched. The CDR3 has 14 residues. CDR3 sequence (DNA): TGTGCCAGCAGTTTACGCGGGAGCCCCAATGAGCAGTTCTTC. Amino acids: CASSLRGSPNEQFF.

This chain's CDR3 is CASSRDSRYNEQFF. The DNA of the CDR3 is TGTGCCAGCAGTCGGGACTCCCGCTACAATGAGCAGTTCTTC. This rearrangement joins TRBV6-1 to TRBJ2-1, with D possibly matching TRBD2 (6 bases). The CDR3 is made up of 14 amino acids. Germline V lookup: CDR1 MNHNS, CDR2 SASEGT. The V and J ends lost 5 bases and 3 bases respectively, with 11 bases between them.

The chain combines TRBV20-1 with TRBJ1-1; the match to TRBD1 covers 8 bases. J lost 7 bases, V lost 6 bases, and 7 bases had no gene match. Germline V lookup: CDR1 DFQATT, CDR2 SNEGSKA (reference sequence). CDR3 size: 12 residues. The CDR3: CSARHRGVEAFF. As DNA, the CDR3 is TGCAGTGCCCGGCACAGGGGGGTTGAAGCTTTCTTT.

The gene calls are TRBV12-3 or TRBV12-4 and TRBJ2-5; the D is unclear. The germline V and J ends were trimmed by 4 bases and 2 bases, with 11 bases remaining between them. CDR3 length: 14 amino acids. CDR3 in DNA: TGTGCCAGCAGTTCCGGACCCACACAAGAGACCCAGTACTTC. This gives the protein CASSSGPTQETQYF.

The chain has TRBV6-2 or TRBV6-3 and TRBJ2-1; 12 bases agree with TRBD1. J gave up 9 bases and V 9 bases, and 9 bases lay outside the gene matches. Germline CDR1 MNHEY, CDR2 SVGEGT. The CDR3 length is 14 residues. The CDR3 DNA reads TGTGCCAGTACCGGGACAGGGGGCACGGGTGAGCAGTTCTTC. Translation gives CASTGTGGTGEQFF.

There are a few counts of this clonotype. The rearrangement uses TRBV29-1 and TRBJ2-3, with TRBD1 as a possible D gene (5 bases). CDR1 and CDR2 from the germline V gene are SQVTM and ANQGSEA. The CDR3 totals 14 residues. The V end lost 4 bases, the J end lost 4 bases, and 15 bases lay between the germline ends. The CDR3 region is CSVGFRVASDTQYF. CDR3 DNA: TGCAGCGTTGGGTTCAGGGTGGCCTCAGATACGCAGTATTTT.

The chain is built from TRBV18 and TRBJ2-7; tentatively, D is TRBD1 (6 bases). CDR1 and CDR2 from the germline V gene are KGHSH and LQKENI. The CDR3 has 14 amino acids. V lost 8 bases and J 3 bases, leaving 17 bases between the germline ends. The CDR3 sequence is CASAYGQIRYEQYF. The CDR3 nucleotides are TGTGCCAGCGCATACGGACAGATACGCTACGAGCAGTACTTC.

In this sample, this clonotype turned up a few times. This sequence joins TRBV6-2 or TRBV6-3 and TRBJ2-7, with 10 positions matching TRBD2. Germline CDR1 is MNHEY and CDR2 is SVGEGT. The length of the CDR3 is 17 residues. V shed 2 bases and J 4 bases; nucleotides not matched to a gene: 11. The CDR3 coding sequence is TGTGCCAGCAGTTACCCCTTACCGGGACTAGCGAGTTACGAGCAGTACTTC. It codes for CASSYPLPGLASYEQYF.